This note documents a single TCR beta chain sequence. This specimen belongs to a study of blood T cell repertoires in COVID-19. Study-level background: COVID-19 samples collected from the United States, Italy and Spain covered acute and convalescent phases. In each case, the material was cDNA or gDNA derived from T cells, B-cell-depleted T cells, or PBMCs.

Germline loops: CDR1 SGHRS, CDR2 YFSETQ. V was clipped by 5 bases and J by 2 bases, with 10 bases between them. The CDR3 loop spans 13 amino acids. Libraries were prepared by immunoSEQ multiplex PCR; TCRdb keeps only in-frame clonotypes and omits some of them. The sample consists of about 200,000 clones, approximately 80% of them appearing once. The gene calls are TRBV5-1 and TRBJ1-2, with D tentatively TRBD1 (6 bases). The specimen was PBMCs or T cells enriched from blood (not recorded which). This TCR was sampled from a man aged 40-50 years who had recovered from COVID-19. The CDR3 nucleotides are TGCGCCAGCAGTGTGGACAGCAACTATGGCTACACCTTC. Amino acid sequence: CASSVDSNYGYTF.